This TCR beta chain was recorded in a study of human T cells and chemical hapten exposure. Trimming took off 6 bases at V and 5 bases at J, with 14 bases between the two ends. CDR1 and CDR2 (germline): SNHLY, FYNNEI. This CDR3 has 14 amino acids. TCRdb passed the RACE reads through MiXCR, listing each CDR3 protein once. The sample holds more than 150,000 distinct CDR3 sequences, around 30% seen once. Time point: pre-sensitization, week 0. Treatment: therapeutic diphenylcyclopropenone sensitization with weekly scalp DPC. People who gave samples had alopecia, were 18 to 70 years old, and were suitable for DPC.

This chain uses TRBV2 with TRBJ1-5, with no clear D. This specimen consisted of whole blood, obtained in connection with sensitization to the hapten diphenylcyclopropenone (DPC). The clonotype was recovered from a woman between 25 and 40 years old with alopecia areata. Some clones in this sample may be carry-over from other donors' samples. The CDR3 DNA reads as TGTGCCAGCAGCCTTACCGGGCGTGATCAGCCCCAGCATTTT. It translates to CASSLTGRDQPQHF.